This is a list of T cell receptor beta chains from one sample in a study of OX40 agonist ivuxolimab in advanced cancers. Sequencing was performed with immunoSEQ multiplex PCR; in TCRdb, only in-frame clones are kept and a portion is missing. The data show tens of thousands of clones, 80% seen once. The sample was CD4+ or CD8+ T cells sorted from blood, taken in a trial of the OX40 agonist ivuxolimab. The receptors come from an adult with an advanced solid tumor such as melanoma, head and neck, liver or kidney cancer. Both conserved end residues are part of each CDR3. D genes are given only for firm matches. The size entry is marked missing in some rows and otherwise reads once, few, many or a size class.

TRBJ2-3 . TRBV19 TRBD2 TGTGCCAGTAGTACGCGTACTAGCGGGGGGATGGATACGCAGTATTTT CASSTRTSGGMDTQYF
TRBJ2-2 . TRBV5-1 . TGCGCCAGCAGCTTGGGTCGGTCGAACACCGGGGAGCTGTTTTTT CASSLGRSNTGELFF
TRBJ2-5 . TRBV7-2 TRBD2 TGTGCCAGCAGCTCCTTCGGGAGCGGGGGTCAAGAGACCCAGTACTTC CASSSFGSGGQETQYF
TRBJ1-2 few TRBV19 TRBD1 TGTGCCAGTAGTATCCTAACAGGGGGTGACTATGGCTACACCTTC CASSILTGGDYGYTF
TRBJ2-5 . TRBV6-1 . TGTGCCAGCATGAGGACGGGCACAGAGACCCAGTACTTC CASMRTGTETQYF
TRBJ1-1 . TRBV28 . TGTGCCAGCAGCACCACACATAACACTGAAGCTTTCTTT CASSTTHNTEAFF
TRBJ2-4 . TRBV27 . TGTGCCACCCTGGGACTGTCTGGCAAAAACATTCAGTACTTC CATLGLSGKNIQYF
TRBJ2-7 . TRBV27 . TGTGCCAGCGGTAGCCTAGCCTACGAGCAGTACTTC CASGSLAYEQYF
TRBJ1-1 . TRBV30 . TGTGCCTGGAGCTCAGGACATCTAGCTTTCTTT CAWSSGHLAFF
TRBJ1-5 . TRBV6-5 . TGTGCCAGCGGCGGGGGCCACGATCAGCCCCAGCATTTT CASGGGHDQPQHF
TRBJ1-5 . TRBV7-2 TRBD1 TGTGCCAGCAGCTCGGAACAGGGGACTCAGCCCCAGCATTTT CASSSEQGTQPQHF
TRBJ2-1 . TRBV12-5 . TGTGCTAGTGGCCAGGGTAATGAGCAGTTCTTC CASGQGNEQFF
TRBJ1-2 . TRBV6-1 TRBD1 TGTGCCAGCAGTAGAACCGGGACAGGGGATGGCTACACCTTC CASSRTGTGDGYTF
TRBJ1-2 . TRBV25-1 . TGTGCCAGCAGTAGACCCCCCTATGGCTACACCTTC CASSRPPYGYTF
TRBJ1-6 . TRBV28 . TGTGCCAGCAGACAGGGCTTGAACTCCTATAATTCACCCCTCCACTTT CASRQGLNSYNSPLHF
TRBJ1-4 . TRBV7-9 TRBD1 TGTGCCAGCGTCAGGGGGTCGAGGGAAAAACTGTTTTTT CASVRGSREKLFF
TRBJ2-2 . TRBV25-1 TRBD1 TGTGCCAGCAGTGATCCTTACAGGGGGCGGACCGGGGAGCTGTTTTTT CASSDPYRGRTGELFF
TRBJ1-2 . TRBV2 TRBD1 TGTGCCAGCAAACGACAGGGGGTCTATGGCTACACCTTC CASKRQGVYGYTF
TRBJ2-5 . TRBV7-8 TRBD2 TGTGCCAGCAGCTCTCCGCGGGGGGTCCAAGAGACCCAGTACTTC CASSSPRGVQETQYF
TRBJ2-7 . TRBV30 . TGTGCCTGGAGTGTAGGTGATGAGCAGTACTTC CAWSVGDEQYF
TRBJ1-2 . TRBV5-1 . TGCGCCAGTTCTGCTTGGCCACAGGGAAATGGCTACACCTTC CASSAWPQGNGYTF
TRBJ1-2 . TRBV7-9 . TGTGCCAGCAGCGGAGGACGGGAACTTAACTATGGCTACACCTTC CASSGGRELNYGYTF
TRBJ2-1 . TRBV27 . TGTGCCAGCAGTTGGTACCTAGCGATGGATGAGCAGTTCTTC CASSWYLAMDEQFF
TRBJ2-3 . TRBV4-1 TRBD2 TGCGCCAGCAGCCAAGAGGGGGGGGTTCCAGATACGCAGTATTTT CASSQEGGVPDTQYF